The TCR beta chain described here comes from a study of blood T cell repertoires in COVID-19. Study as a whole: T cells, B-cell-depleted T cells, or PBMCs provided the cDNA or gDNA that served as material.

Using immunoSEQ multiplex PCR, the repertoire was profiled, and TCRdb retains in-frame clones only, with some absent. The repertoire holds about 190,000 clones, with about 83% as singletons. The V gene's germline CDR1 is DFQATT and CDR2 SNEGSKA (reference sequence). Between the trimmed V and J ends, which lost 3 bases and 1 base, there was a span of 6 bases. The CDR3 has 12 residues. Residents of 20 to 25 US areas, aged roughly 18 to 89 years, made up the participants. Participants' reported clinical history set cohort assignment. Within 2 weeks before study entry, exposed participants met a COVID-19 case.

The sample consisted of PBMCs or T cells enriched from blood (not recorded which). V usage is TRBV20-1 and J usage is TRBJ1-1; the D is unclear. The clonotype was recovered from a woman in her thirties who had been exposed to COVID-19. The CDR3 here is CSASRGNTEAFF. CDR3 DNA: TGCAGTGCTAGTCGGGGGAACACTGAAGCTTTCTTT.